The sequence of this T cell receptor (beta chain) was determined in a study of blood T cell repertoires in COVID-19. As for the study in general: From the United States, Italy and Spain came samples of acute and convalescent COVID-19. T cells, B-cell-depleted T cells, or PBMCs provided the cDNA or gDNA that served as material.

Authors' processing steps: Reference gene primer amplification gave estimated nucleated cell counts. Clones were sequenced by immunoSEQ multiplex PCR, and TCRdb holds only the in-frame ones, with some missing. The D gene and trimming were derived from the DNA, and the V and J assignments and clone size from that table. The top ten clones hold 6.9% of a sample with about 200,000 clones, approximately 82% of them seen once. The receptor's source is a human donor with acute or convalescent COVID-19. The donor label of this sample is uncertain. Sequenced sample: peripheral blood.

The CDR3 reads CSAKAGTSGRADTQYF. The CDR3 coding sequence is TGCAGCGCCAAGGCCGGGACTAGCGGGAGGGCAGATACGCAGTATTTT. The chain recombines TRBV29-1 with TRBJ2-3; TRBD2 aligns across 16 bases. This CDR3 region has 16 residues. V shed 7 bases and J 4 bases; nucleotides not matched to a gene: 8. Germline V lookup: CDR1 SQVTM, CDR2 ANQGSEA.